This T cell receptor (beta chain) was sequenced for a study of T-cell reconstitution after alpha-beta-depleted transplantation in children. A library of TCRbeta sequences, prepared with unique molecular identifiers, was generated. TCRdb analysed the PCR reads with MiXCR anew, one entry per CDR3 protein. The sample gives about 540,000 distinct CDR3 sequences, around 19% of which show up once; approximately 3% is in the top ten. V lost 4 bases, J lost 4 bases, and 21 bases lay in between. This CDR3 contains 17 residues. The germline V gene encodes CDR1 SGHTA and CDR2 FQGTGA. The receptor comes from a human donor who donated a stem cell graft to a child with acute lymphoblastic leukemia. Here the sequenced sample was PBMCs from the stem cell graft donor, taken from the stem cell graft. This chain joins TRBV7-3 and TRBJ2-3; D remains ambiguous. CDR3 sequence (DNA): TGTGCCAGCAGCTCGAGTGGGTCTCTAGATTCGTCAGATACGCAGTATTTT. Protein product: CASSSSGSLDSSDTQYF. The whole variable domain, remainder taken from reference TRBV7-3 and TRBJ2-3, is GAGVSQTPSNKVTEKGKYVELRCDPISGHTALYWYRQSLGQGPEFLIYFQGTGAADDSGLPNDRFFAVRPEGSVSTLKIQRTERGDSAVYLCASSSSGSLDSSDTQYFGPGTRLTVL.